The source of this T cell receptor beta chain is a study of cytomegalovirus exposure and HLA in healthy donors. Study results and limitations: Around 160 TCR beta chains were listed as cytomegalovirus-associated. In vitro confirmation showed three CMV-associated chains to be CMV antigen specific.

It was the approximately 120-subject validation cohort, separate from the approximately 700-subject first cohort, to which the donors belonged. Here immunoSEQ multiplex PCR was the method, and the copy in TCRdb shows in-frame clones only, minus some. The sample has roughly 79,000 clones, approximately 93% seen once; the top ten hold approximately 0.69%. With respect to this clone: The antigen is undetermined.

Per the germline V gene, CDR1 is LNHDA and CDR2 is SQIVND (reference sequence). This CDR3 region has 14 residues. Trimming took 3 bases from V and 6 from J; bases not matched to a gene: 4. The sequence was obtained from a man younger than 30 in good health and CMV-seronegative. Sequenced material: PBMCs. V usage is TRBV19 and J usage is TRBJ2-2, with TRBD2 identical over 7 bases. DNA for the CDR3: TGTGCCAGTAGTATTGTAAGCGGGGCCGGGGAGCTGTTTTTT. Residues: CASSIVSGAGELFF.